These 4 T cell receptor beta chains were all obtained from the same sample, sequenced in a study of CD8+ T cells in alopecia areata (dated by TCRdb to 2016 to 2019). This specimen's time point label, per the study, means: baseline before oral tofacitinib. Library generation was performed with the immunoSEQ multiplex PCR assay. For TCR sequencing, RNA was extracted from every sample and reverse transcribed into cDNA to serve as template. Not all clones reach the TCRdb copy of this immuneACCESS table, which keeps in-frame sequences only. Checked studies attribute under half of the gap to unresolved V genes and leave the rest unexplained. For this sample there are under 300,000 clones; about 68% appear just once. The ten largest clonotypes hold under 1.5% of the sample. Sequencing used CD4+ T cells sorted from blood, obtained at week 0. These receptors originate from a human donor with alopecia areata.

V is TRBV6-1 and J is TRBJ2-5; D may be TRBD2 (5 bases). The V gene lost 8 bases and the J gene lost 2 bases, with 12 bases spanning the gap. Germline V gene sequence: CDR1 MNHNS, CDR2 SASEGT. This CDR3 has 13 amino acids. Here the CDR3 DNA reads TGTGCCAGCGTTCCGGGGATACAAGAGACCCAGTACTTC. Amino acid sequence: CASVPGIQETQYF.

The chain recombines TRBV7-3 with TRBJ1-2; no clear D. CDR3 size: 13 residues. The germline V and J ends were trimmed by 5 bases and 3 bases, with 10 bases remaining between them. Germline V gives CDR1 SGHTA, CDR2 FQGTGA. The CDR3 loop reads CASSLTPDYGYTF. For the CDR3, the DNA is TGTGCCAGCAGCCTCACCCCCGACTATGGCTACACCTTC.

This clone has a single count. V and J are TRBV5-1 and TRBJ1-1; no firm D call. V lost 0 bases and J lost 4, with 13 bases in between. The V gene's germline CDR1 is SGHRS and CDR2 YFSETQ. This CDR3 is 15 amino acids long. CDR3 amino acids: CASSLAGLGSTEAFF. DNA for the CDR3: TGCGCCAGCAGCTTGGCGGGCCTGGGGAGCACTGAAGCTTTCTTT.

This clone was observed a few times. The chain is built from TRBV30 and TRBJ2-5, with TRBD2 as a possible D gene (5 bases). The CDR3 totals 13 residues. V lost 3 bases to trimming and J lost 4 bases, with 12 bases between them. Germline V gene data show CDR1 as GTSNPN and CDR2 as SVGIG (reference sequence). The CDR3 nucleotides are TGTGCCTGGAGAGGCGGCGCGGGAGAGACCCAGTACTTC. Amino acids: CAWRGGAGETQYF.